This entry describes one T cell receptor beta chain. Its antigen is undetermined. In TCRdb, the reads were re-called with MiXCR into one record per CDR3 protein. The table shows under 150,000 distinct CDR3 sequences, with over 25% occurring only once. V gave up 8 bases and J gave up 4 bases; unmatched junction bases: 14. This CDR3 contains 15 residues. Germline CDR1 is SGHVS and CDR2 is FNYEAQ. These data are taken from a study of T cell repertoires in cytomegalovirus infection. Study-wide background: Recently identified HLA-C-restricted CMV epitopes and well-studied HLA-B-restricted CMV epitopes were used by the study. Whole-study results and caveats: Totalled public TCR beta family frequency picked out people who carried CMV plus the relevant HLA. Across the ex vivo response, the dominant clonotypes were HLA-C-restricted CMV-specific TCR beta clonotypes.

The receptor's source is a human donor in good health (CMV status not recorded). Some clones in this sample may be carry-over from other donors' samples. Source: CD8+ T cells from cultured PBMCs, taken from culture after CMV antigen stimulation. V usage is TRBV7-6 and J usage is TRBJ2-7; 7 bases line up with TRBD2. CDR3 sequence (DNA): TGTGCCAGCGGGCCCGAAAGCGGGGAGGGGTACGAGCAGTACTTC. Translation: CASGPESGEGYEQYF.